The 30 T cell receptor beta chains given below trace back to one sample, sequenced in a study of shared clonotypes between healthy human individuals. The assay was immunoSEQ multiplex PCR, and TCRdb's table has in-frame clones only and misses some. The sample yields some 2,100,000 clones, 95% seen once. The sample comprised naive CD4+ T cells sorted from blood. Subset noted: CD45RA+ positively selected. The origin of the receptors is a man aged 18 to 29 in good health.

The CDR3 region is CASRSLAGDLIPFF. For the CDR3, the DNA is TGTGCCAGTAGGTCACTAGCGGGAGATCTCATACCGTTCTTC. The chain joins TRBV19 to TRBJ2-1, with 11 positions matching TRBD2. In germline, CDR1 is LNHDA, CDR2 SQIVND (reference sequence). Trimming cost V 6 bases and J 15 bases; bases outside gene matches: 13. The CDR3 spans 14 residues.

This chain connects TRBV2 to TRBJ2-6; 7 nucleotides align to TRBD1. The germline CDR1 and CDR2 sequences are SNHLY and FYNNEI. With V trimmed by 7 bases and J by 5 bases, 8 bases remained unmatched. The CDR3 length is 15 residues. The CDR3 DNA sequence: TGTGCCAGCACTATAGACAGGGCTCGGGCCAACGTCCTGACTTTC. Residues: CASTIDRARANVLTF.

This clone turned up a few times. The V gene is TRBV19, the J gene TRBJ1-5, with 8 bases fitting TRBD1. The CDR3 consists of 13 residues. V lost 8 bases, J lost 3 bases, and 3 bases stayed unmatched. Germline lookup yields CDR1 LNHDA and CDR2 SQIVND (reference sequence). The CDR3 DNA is TGTGCCAGTGGGGACAGGCCCAATCAGCCCCAGCATTTT. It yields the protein CASGDRPNQPQHF.

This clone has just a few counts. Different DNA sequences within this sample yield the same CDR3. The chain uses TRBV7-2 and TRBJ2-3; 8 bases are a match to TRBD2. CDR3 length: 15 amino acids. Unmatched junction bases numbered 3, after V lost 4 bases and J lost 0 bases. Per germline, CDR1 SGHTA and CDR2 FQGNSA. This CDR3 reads CASSSSGSSTDTQYF. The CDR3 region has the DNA TGTGCCAGCAGCTCTAGCGGGTCTAGCACAGATACGCAGTATTTT.

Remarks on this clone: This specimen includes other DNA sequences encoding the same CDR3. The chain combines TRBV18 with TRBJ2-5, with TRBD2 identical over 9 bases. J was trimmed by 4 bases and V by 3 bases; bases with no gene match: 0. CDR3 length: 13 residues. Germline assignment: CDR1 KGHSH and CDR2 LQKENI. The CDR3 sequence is CASSPGLAETQYF. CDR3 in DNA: TGTGCCAGCTCACCGGGACTAGCAGAGACCCAGTACTTC.

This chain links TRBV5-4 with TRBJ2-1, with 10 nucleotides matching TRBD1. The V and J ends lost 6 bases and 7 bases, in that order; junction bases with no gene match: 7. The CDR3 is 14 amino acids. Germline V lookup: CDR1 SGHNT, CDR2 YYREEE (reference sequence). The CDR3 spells CASTRDRGRNEQFF. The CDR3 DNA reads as TGTGCCAGCACACGGGACAGGGGAAGAAATGAGCAGTTCTTC.

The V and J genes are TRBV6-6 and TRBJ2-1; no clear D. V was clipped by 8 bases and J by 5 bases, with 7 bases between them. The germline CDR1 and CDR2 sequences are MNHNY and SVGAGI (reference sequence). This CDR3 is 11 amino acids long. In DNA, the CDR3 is TGTGCCAGCCGAGCGAACAATGAGCAGTTCTTC. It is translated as CASRANNEQFF.

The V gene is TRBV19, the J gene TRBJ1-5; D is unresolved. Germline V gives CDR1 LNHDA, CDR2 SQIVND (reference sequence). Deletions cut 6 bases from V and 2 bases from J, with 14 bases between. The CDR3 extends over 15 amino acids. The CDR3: CASRQWFLGNQPQHF. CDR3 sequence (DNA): TGTGCCAGTAGACAGTGGTTCCTTGGCAATCAGCCCCAGCATTTT. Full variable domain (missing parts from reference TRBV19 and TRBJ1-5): DGGITQSPKYLFRKEGQNVTLSCEQNLNHDAMYWYRQDPGQGLRLIYYSQIVNDFQKGDIAEGYSVSREKKESFPLTVTSAQKNPTAFYLCASRQWFLGNQPQHFGDGTRLSIL.

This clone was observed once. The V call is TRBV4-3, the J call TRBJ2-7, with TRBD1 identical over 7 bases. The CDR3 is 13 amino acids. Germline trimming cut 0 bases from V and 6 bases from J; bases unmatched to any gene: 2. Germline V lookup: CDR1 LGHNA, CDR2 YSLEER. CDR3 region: CASSQETGIEQYF. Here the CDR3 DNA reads TGCGCCAGCAGCCAAGAGACAGGGATCGAGCAGTACTTC.

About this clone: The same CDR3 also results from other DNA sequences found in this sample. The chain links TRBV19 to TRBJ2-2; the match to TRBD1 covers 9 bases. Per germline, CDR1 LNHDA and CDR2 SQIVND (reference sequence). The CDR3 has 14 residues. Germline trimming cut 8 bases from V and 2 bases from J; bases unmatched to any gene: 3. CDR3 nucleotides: TGTGCCAGTTCGGGACAGGGAAACACCGGGGAGCTGTTTTTT. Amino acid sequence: CASSGQGNTGELFF.

The CDR3 loop is CASSPQPGPNTEAFF. For the CDR3, the DNA is TGTGCCAGCAGCCCTCAACCCGGGCCCAACACTGAAGCTTTCTTT. The chain combines TRBV7-6 with TRBJ1-1; D is unresolved. This CDR3 has 15 residues. Germline assignment: CDR1 SGHVS and CDR2 FNYEAQ. The germline V and J ends were trimmed by 5 bases and 2 bases, with 15 bases remaining between them.

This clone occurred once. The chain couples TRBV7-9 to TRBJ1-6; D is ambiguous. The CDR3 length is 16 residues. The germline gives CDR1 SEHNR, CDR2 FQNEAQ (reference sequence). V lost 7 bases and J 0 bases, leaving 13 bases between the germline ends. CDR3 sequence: CASTQSGSSYNSPLHF. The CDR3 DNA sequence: TGTGCCAGCACCCAAAGTGGCAGCTCCTATAATTCACCCCTCCACTTT.

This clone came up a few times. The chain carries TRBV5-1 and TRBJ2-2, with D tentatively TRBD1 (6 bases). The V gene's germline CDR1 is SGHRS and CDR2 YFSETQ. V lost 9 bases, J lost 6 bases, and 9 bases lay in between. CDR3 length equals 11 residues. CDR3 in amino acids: CATRQAGELFF. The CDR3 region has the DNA TGCGCCACCCGACAGGCCGGGGAGCTGTTTTTT.

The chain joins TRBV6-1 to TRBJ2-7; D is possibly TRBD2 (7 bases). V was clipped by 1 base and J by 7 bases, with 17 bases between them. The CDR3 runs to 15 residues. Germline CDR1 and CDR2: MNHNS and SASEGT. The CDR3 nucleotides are TGTGCCAGCAGTGAAGGGGGGGCAGGGGAGGGAGAGCAGTACTTC. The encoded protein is CASSEGGAGEGEQYF.

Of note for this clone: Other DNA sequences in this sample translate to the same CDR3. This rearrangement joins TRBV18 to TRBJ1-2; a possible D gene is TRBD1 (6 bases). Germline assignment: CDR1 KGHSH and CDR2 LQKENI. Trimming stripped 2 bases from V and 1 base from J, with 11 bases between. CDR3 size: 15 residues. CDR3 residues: CASSPSGQLNYGYTF. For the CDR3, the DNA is TGTGCCAGCTCACCAAGTGGACAGCTTAACTATGGCTACACCTTC.

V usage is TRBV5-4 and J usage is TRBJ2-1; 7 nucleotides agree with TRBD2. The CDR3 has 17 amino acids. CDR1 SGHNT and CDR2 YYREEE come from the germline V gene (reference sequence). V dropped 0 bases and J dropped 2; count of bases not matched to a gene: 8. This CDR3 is CASSLAGPGGPYNEQFF. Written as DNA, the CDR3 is TGTGCCAGCAGCTTGGCGGGACCGGGGGGACCCTACAATGAGCAGTTCTTC. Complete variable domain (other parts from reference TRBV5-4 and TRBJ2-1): ETGVTQSPTHLIKTRGQQVTLRCSSQSGHNTVSWYQQALGQGPQFIFQYYREEENGRGNFPPRFSGLQFPNYSSELNVNALELDDSALYLCASSLAGPGGPYNEQFFGPGTRLTVL.

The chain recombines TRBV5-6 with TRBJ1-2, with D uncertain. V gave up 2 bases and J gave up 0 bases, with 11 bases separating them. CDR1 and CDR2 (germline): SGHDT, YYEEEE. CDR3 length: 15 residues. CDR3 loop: CASSFLVIANYGYTF. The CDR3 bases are TGTGCCAGCAGCTTTTTAGTGATAGCTAACTATGGCTACACCTTC.

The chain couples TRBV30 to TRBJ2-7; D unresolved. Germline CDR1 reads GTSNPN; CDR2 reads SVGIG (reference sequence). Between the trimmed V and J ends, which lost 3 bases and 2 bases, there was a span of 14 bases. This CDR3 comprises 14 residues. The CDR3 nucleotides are TGTGCCTGGAGCCCAGAGTTAGGTCCCTACGAGCAGTACTTC. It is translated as CAWSPELGPYEQYF.

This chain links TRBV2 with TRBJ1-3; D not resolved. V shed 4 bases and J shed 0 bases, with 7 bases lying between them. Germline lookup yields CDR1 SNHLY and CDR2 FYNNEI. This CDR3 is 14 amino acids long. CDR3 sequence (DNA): TGTGCCAGCAGTGTGGATTACTCTGGAAACACCATATATTTT. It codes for CASSVDYSGNTIYF.

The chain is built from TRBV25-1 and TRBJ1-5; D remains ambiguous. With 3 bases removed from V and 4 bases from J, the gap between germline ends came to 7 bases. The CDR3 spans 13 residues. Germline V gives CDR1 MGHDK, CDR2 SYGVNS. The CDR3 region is CASSDSGNQPQHF. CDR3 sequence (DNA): TGTGCCAGCAGTGATTCCGGGAATCAGCCCCAGCATTTT.

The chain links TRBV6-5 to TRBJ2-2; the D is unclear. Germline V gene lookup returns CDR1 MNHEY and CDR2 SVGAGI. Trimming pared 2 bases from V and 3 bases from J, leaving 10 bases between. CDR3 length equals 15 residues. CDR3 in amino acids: CASSYTPAHTGELFF. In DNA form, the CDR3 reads TGTGCCAGCAGTTACACCCCGGCCCACACCGGGGAGCTGTTTTTT.

The chain's CDR3 is CASSESPGPSSYEQYF. CDR3 bases: TGCGCCAGCAGTGAGAGTCCGGGACCCAGCTCCTACGAGCAGTACTTC. The chain couples TRBV10-1 to TRBJ2-7, with D perhaps given as TRBD1 or TRBD2 (5 bases each). Germline CDR1 WNHNN, CDR2 SYGVQD (reference sequence). The CDR3 totals 16 residues. The V gene lost 2 bases and the J gene lost 0 bases, with 14 bases spanning the gap.

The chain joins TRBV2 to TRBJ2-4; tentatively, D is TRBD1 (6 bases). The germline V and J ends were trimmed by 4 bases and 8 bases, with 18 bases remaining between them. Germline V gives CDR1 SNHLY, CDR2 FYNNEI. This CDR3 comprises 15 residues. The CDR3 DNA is TGTGCCAGCAGTGCGGGTACAGGGACAAGGGACATTCAGTACTTC. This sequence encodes CASSAGTGTRDIQYF.

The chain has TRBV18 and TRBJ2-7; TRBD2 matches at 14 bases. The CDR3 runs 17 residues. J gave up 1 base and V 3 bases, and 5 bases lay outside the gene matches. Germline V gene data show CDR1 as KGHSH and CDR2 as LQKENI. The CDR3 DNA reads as TGTGCCAGCTCACCCGGGACTAGCGGGAGTAGGTCCTACGAGCAGTACTTC. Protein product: CASSPGTSGSRSYEQYF.

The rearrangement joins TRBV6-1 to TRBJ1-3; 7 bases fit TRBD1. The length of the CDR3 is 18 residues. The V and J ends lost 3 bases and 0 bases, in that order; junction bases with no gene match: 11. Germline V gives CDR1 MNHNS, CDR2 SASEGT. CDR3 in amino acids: CASSDGGTVGLSGNTIYF. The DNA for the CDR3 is TGTGCCAGCAGTGATGGGGGGACAGTAGGGCTCTCTGGAAACACCATATATTTT.

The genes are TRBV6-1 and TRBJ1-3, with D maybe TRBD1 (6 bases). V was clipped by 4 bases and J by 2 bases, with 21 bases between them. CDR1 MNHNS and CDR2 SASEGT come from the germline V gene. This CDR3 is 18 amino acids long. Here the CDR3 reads CASSGPRDIVIAGNTIYF. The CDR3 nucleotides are TGTGCCAGCAGTGGCCCGCGGGACATAGTTATAGCTGGAAACACCATATATTTT.

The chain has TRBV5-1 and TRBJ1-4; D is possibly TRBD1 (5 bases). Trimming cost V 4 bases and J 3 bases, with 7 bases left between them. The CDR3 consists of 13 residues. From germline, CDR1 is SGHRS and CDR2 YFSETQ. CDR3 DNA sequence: TGCGCCAGCAGCGGGGCACCTAATGAAAAACTGTTTTTT. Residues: CASSGAPNEKLFF.

DNA for the CDR3: TGTGCCAGCCACAGCCAGGGGGTGGACTATGGCTACACCTTC. Its translation is CASHSQGVDYGYTF. The chain is built from TRBV18 and TRBJ1-2; 7 nucleotides align to TRBD1. Germline-derived CDR1 and CDR2 are KGHSH and LQKENI. CDR3 length: 14 amino acids. The junction had 9 bases not matched to a gene; V was cut back by 8 bases and J by 3 bases.

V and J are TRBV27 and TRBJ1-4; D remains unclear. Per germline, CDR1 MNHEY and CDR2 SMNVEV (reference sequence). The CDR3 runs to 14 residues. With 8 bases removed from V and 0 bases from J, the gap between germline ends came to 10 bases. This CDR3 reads CASSSATTNEKLFF. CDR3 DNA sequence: TGTGCCAGCTCTTCTGCCACAACTAATGAAAAACTGTTTTTT.

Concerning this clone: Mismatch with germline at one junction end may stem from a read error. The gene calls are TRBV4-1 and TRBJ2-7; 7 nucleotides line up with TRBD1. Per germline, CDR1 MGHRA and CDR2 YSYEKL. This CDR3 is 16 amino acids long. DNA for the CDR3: TGCGCCAGCAGCCAAGCCGGGACAGCTATATCTTACGGGCAGTACTTC. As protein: CASSQAGTAISYGQYF.